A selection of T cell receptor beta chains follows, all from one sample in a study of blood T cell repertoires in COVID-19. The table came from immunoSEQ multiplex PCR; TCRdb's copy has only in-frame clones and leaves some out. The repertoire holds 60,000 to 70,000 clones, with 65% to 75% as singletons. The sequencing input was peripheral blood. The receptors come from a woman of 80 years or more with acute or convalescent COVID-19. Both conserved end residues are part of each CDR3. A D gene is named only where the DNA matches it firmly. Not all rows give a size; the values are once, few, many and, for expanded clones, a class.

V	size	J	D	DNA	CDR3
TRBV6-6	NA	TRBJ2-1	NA	TGTGCCAGCAGTCTAAGGGTCGGGGAGGCGCCCAGTGAGCAGTTCTTC	CASSLRVGEAPSEQFF
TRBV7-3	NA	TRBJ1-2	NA	TGTGCCAGCAGCTTAACGGGGATGGGGGCGAGAGGCTACACCTTC	CASSLTGMGARGYTF
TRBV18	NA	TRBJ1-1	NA	TGTGCCAGCTCAGTCGTCGACGGGAGCACTGAAGCTTTCTTT	CASSVVDGSTEAFF
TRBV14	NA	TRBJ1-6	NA	TGTGCCAGCAGCCAAGCGTGGGGCCGATCACCCCTCCACTTT	CASSQAWGRSPLHF
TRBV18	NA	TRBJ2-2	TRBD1	TGTGCCAGCTCACTCCCTGACAGGGGACCCGGGGAGCTGTTTTTT	CASSLPDRGPGELFF
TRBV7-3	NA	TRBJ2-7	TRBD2	TGTGCCAGCAGAATGAGCGGGGACTACGAGCAGTACTTC	CASRMSGDYEQYF
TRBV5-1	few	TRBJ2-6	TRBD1	TGCGCCAGCAGCTCCACGGGACAGGGGGCATCTGGGGCCAACGTCCTGACTTTC	CASSSTGQGASGANVLTF
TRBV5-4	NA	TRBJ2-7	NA	TGTGCCAGCAGCCTACCAGGACAAAACTACGAGCAGTACTTC	CASSLPGQNYEQYF
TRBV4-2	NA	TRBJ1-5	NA	TGTGCCAGCAGCCAGGACCACGCCAGGGATGATCAGCCCCAGCATTTT	CASSQDHARDDQPQHF
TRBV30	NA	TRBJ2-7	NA	TGTGCCTGGAGAGGACGGGGATACGAGCAGTACTTC	CAWRGRGYEQYF
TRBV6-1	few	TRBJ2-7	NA	TGTGCCAGCAGTGAAGGAGGGGGTTCCTACGAGCAGTACTTC	CASSEGGGSYEQYF
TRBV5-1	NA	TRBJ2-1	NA	TGCGCCAGCAGCTTGGTCGGGGATGAGCAGTTCTTC	CASSLVGDEQFF
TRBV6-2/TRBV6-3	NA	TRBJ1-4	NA	TGTGCCAGCAGTACCCTCCCGGCGGCCGGTGAAAAACTGTTTTTT	CASSTLPAAGEKLFF
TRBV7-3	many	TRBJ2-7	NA	TGTGCCAGCAGTCTGGGCGTGGGGCCCTCCTACGAGCAGTACTTC	CASSLGVGPSYEQYF
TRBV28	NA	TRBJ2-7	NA	TGTGCCAGCGGGGGGGAGGACAGGGTGCCTTGGGAGCAGTACTTC	CASGGEDRVPWEQYF
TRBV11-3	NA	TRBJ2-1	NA	TGTGCCAGCATGGGGCAAAGGTCCTACAATGAGCAGTTCTTC	CASMGQRSYNEQFF
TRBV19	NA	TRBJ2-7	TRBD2	TGTGCCAGTACCCTTCCCGGGGGGTTGTTTACTAACGGGGACTATTCGTTC	CASTLPGGLFTNGDYSF
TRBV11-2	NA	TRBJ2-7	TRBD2	TGTGCCAGCAGCTCCAGGACTAGCGGGGGCGAGCAGTACTTC	CASSSRTSGGEQYF
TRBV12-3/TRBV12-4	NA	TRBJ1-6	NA	TGTGCCAGCAGCGCACAGGGTGAGCCCCTCCACTTT	CASSAQGEPLHF
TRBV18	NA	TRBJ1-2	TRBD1	TGTGCCAGCTCACCACCGGGACAGGGGTTGCAAGGGAGCTACACCTTC	CASSPPGQGLQGSYTF
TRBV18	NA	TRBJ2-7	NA	TGTGCCAGCTCACCACCCGTTCATGGAGGCGAGCAGTACTTC	CASSPPVHGGEQYF
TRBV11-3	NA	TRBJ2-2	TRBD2	TGTGCCAGCCCTAGCGGGAGAAGTACCGGGGAGCTGTTTTTT	CASPSGRSTGELFF
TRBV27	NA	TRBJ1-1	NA	TGTGCCAGCAGTTTGACAGGATGGGGTATGACTGAAGCTTTCTTT	CASSLTGWGMTEAFF
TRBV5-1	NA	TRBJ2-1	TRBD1	TGCGCCAGCAGCCCCTGGACCGAGGGGGCCAATGAGCAGTTCTTC	CASSPWTEGANEQFF
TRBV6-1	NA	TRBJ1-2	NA	TGTGCCAGCAGTGACAGTGCCTATGGCTACACCTTC	CASSDSAYGYTF
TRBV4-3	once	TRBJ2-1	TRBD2	TGCGCCAGCAGCCCGGGACTAGCGGGAGGAGGTCACAATGAGCAGTTCTTC	CASSPGLAGGGHNEQFF
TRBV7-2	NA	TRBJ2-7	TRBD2	TGTGCCAGTGGGGCTAGCGGGAGCTCCTACGAGCAGTACTTC	CASGASGSSYEQYF
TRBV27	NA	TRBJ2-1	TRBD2	TGTGCCAGCAGTTTAATTGGACTAGCGGGAGGGGTGAAGTTATACAATGAGCAGTTCTTC	CASSLIGLAGGVKLYNEQFF
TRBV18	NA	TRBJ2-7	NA	TGTGCCAGCTCACCCGACAGCATCTACGAGCAGTACTTC	CASSPDSIYEQYF
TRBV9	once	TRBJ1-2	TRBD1	TGTGCCAGCAGCGTACGGACAGGGGATGGCTACACCTTC	CASSVRTGDGYTF
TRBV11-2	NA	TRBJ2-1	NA	TGTGCCAGCAGCTCTCGCCAGACCTACAATGAGCAGTTCTTC	CASSSRQTYNEQFF
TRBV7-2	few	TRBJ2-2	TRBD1	TGTGCCAGCAGCACGGACCAGGGGGCCGGGGAGCTGTTTTTT	CASSTDQGAGELFF
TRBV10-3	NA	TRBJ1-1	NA	TGTGCCATCAGTGAGTCCTCCGCGGGGGAAGCTTTCTTT	CAISESSAGEAFF
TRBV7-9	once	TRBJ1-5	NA	TGTGCCAGCAGCCGCACAGGGTACGGTCAGCCCCAGCATTTT	CASSRTGYGQPQHF
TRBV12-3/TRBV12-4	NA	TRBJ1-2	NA	TGTGCCAGCAGTTTAGCGGGGAGGGGCTACACCTTC	CASSLAGRGYTF
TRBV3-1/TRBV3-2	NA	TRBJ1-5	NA	TGTGCCAGCAGCCTCGGGGGGGGTAGAAATCAGCCCCAGCATTTT	CASSLGGGRNQPQHF
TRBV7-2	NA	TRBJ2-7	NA	TGTGCCAGCAGCCCAGTCCCGCAGGGAAACTACGAGCAGTACTTC	CASSPVPQGNYEQYF
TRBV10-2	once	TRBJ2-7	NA	TGCGCCAGCAGATCAGGCAGGGTCTACGAGCAGTACTTC	CASRSGRVYEQYF
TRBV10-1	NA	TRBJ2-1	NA	TGCGCCAGCAGCTCGGAGCCCCACAATGAGCAGTTCTTC	CASSSEPHNEQFF
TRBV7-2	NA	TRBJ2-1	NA	TGTGCCAGCAGCTTAGCTACCCCTCCCGGGGAGCAGTTCTTC	CASSLATPPGEQFF
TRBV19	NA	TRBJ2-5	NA	TGTGCCAGTAGTTCACAGGGTGGACGGACCCAGTACTTC	CASSSQGGRTQYF
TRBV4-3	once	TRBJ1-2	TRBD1	TGCGCCAGCAGCCAAGCGGGGACAGGGGGCGGCAACTATGGCTACACCTTC	CASSQAGTGGGNYGYTF
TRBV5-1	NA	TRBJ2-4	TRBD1	TGCGCCAGCAGCTTGGGGGACAGTCAAAACATTCAGTACTTC	CASSLGDSQNIQYF
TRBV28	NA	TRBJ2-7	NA	TGTGCCAGCAGCGAGGCAATGGGGGCATACTACGAGCAGTACTTC	CASSEAMGAYYEQYF
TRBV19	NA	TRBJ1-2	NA	TGTGCCAGTAGTATAGTGGAGGGACGGGTTCATGGCTACACCTTC	CASSIVEGRVHGYTF
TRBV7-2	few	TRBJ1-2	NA	TGTGCCAGCAGCCGGACACCGTATGGCTACACCTTC	CASSRTPYGYTF
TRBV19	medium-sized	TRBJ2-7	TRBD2	TGTGCCAGTAGTACTCTGTCGGGAGGGCCTTCCGAGCAGTACTTC	CASSTLSGGPSEQYF
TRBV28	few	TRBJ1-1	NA	TGTGCCAGCTTCTCACCCAGCGAGGGAGCTTTCTTT	CASFSPSEGAFF
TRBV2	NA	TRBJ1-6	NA	TGTGCCAGCAGCGGGGTCAGAAATTCACCCCTCCACTTT	CASSGVRNSPLHF
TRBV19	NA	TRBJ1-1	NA	TGTGCCAGTAGTATTATCCGGCAGTCGGGGAACACTGAAGCTTTCTTT	CASSIIRQSGNTEAFF
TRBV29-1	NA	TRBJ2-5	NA	TGCAGCGTTGAAATAACCCGGCGGGAGACCCAGTACTTC	CSVEITRRETQYF
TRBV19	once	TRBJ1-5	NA	TGTGCCAGTAGTATTGAGTCCCGCAATCAGCCCCAGCATTTT	CASSIESRNQPQHF
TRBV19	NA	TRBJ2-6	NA	TGTGCCAGTAGCCGTCCCGGAGAGCCTGAGAGCTCTGGGGCCAACGTCCTGACTTTC	CASSRPGEPESSGANVLTF
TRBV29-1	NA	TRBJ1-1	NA	TGCAGCGCTGGGGGGGTAACTGAAGCTTTCTTT	CSAGGVTEAFF
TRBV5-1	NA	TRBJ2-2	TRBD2	TGCGCCAGCAGCTTGAGGACTAGCGGGAGTACTTACACCGGGGAGCTGTTTTTT	CASSLRTSGSTYTGELFF